A single sample gave rise to the 20 T cell receptor beta chains below, sequenced in a study of blood T cell repertoires in COVID-19. The assay was immunoSEQ multiplex PCR, and TCRdb's table has in-frame clones only and misses some. In the table there are tens of thousands of clones, 83% of which are singletons. Sequences were obtained from peripheral blood. The receptors originated from a man between 50 and 59 years old with COVID-19, enrolled during active disease.

The rearrangement joins TRBV6-1 to TRBJ1-2; a weak D match, TRBD1 (6 bases). V was trimmed by 2 bases and J by 10 bases, leaving 11 bases between them. The CDR3 runs 12 residues. Germline loops: CDR1 MNHNS, CDR2 SASEGT. In DNA form, the CDR3 reads TGTGCCAGCAGTGAAATGAAGGGGGACTACACCTTC. Translating gives CASSEMKGDYTF.

The rearrangement uses TRBV29-1 and TRBJ2-1, with D possibly matching TRBD2 (6 bases). CDR1 is SQVTM and CDR2 is ANQGSEA in the germline V gene. CDR3 length: 14 residues. Between the trimmed V and J ends, which lost 4 bases and 5 bases, there was a span of 15 bases. CDR3: CSVAAGGRNNEQFF. In DNA, the CDR3 is TGCAGCGTTGCCGCCGGGGGTCGCAACAATGAGCAGTTCTTC.

This clone was observed many times. This chain joins TRBV19 and TRBJ2-7; D might be TRBD1 (5 bases). Germline assignment: CDR1 LNHDA and CDR2 SQIVND (reference sequence). Trimming cost V 10 bases and J 5 bases, with 18 bases left between them. The CDR3 consists of 13 residues. This chain's CDR3 is CATSHGQGDEQYF. As DNA, the CDR3 is TGTGCCACCTCGCATGGGCAGGGCGACGAGCAGTACTTC.

The chain uses TRBV2 and TRBJ1-2, with 7 bases matching TRBD1. The CDR3 is made up of 14 amino acids. Germline CDR1 reads SNHLY; CDR2 reads FYNNEI. The V and J ends lost 6 bases and 6 bases, in that order; junction bases with no gene match: 10. DNA of the CDR3: TGTGCCAGCAGGGTGGAGGGGGCGTTAGATGGCTACACCTTC. This gives the protein CASRVEGALDGYTF.

The chain carries TRBV6-6 and TRBJ2-7; 8 positions match TRBD2. Trimming at V came to 5 bases and at J to 4 bases, leaving 4 bases not matched to a gene. The CDR3 extends over 13 amino acids. Germline V gene lookup returns CDR1 MNHNY and CDR2 SVGAGI (reference sequence). CDR3 DNA: TGTGCCAGCAGTCGGGGGGGTTTTTACGAGCAGTACTTC. It codes for CASSRGGFYEQYF.

This chain links TRBV30 with TRBJ1-2; D remains ambiguous. The CDR3 runs to 12 residues. Germline V gene sequence: CDR1 GTSNPN, CDR2 SVGIG (reference sequence). V lost 3 bases, J lost 4 bases, and 9 bases lay in between. The CDR3 sequence is CAWRRSTYGYTF. CDR3 in DNA: TGTGCCTGGAGACGGTCTACCTATGGCTACACCTTC.

The chain uses TRBV10-3 and TRBJ2-7; 7 bases agree with TRBD1. The trim removed 4 bases at V and 4 bases at J, leaving 7 bases unmatched. Germline lookup yields CDR1 ENHRY and CDR2 SYGVKD. This CDR3 has 14 amino acids. CDR3 amino acids: CAISGGQVGYEQYF. The CDR3, as DNA: TGTGCCATCAGTGGTGGACAGGTGGGTTACGAGCAGTACTTC.

The chain is built from TRBV5-4 and TRBJ2-3, with D tentatively TRBD1 (6 bases). In germline, CDR1 is SGHNT, CDR2 YYREEE (reference sequence). The CDR3 is 15 residues long. V lost 2 bases and J lost 4, with 14 bases in between. In DNA form, the CDR3 reads TGTGCCAGCAGCTTCGATTGGGGGCGCGCAGATACGCAGTATTTT. As protein: CASSFDWGRADTQYF.

V gene TRBV5-1 combines with J gene TRBJ2-5; 14 nucleotides match TRBD2. V gave up 2 bases and J gave up 5 bases; unmatched junction bases: 5. Germline lookup yields CDR1 SGHRS and CDR2 YFSETQ. CDR3 length: 16 residues. The CDR3 nucleotides are TGCGCCAGCAGCTTAGGGACTAGCGGGAGTTTTGAGACCCAGTACTTC. Translating gives CASSLGTSGSFETQYF.

This clone was seen a single time. The chain joins TRBV7-9 to TRBJ1-1; possible D gene TRBD1, 5 bases. This CDR3 contains 13 residues. Trimming shortened V by 5 bases and J by 5 bases, and 12 bases separated the two germline ends. CDR1 and CDR2 (germline): SEHNR, FQNEAQ (reference sequence). As DNA, the CDR3 is TGTGCCAGCAGCCGGCGGGGGGAGACTGAAGCTTTCTTT. Protein sequence: CASSRRGETEAFF.

This clone was seen once. This chain joins TRBV11-3 and TRBJ1-5; 9 bases line up with TRBD1. The CDR3 has 16 residues. Germline-derived CDR1 and CDR2 are SGHNT and YENEEA. The ends lost 9 bases at V and 5 bases at J; junction bases unmatched: 14. CDR3: CARNPSGQGCDQPQHF. CDR3 coding DNA: TGTGCCAGAAACCCATCGGGACAGGGTTGCGATCAGCCCCAGCATTTT.

For the CDR3, the DNA is TGCGCCAGCAGCTCCGGGGGGGCTGGAAACACCATATATTTT. This translates into CASSSGGAGNTIYF. J is TRBJ1-3 and V is TRBV5-1; perhaps TRBD1 as D (5 bases). This CDR3 is built from 14 residues. Deletions cut 3 bases from V and 2 bases from J, with 9 bases between. Per germline, CDR1 SGHRS and CDR2 YFSETQ.

V is TRBV18 and J is TRBJ2-1; TRBD1 agrees at 7 bases. This CDR3 contains 16 residues. V lost 6 bases, J lost 2 bases, and 10 bases stayed unmatched. The germline V gene has CDR1 KGHSH and CDR2 LQKENI. The CDR3 nucleotides are TGTGCCAGCTCCCGGGACAGAATCATGCCCTACAATGAGCAGTTCTTC. Residues: CASSRDRIMPYNEQFF.

This chain joins TRBV3-1 (or the pseudogene TRBV3-2) and TRBJ2-4, with 8 bases aligning to TRBD1. CDR1 LGHDT and CDR2 YNNKEL come from the germline V gene (reference sequence). The CDR3 length is 17 residues. J was trimmed by 0 bases and V by 1 base; bases with no gene match: 5. The CDR3 protein is CASSQARTGRAKNIQYF. The CDR3 DNA reads as TGTGCCAGCAGCCAAGCCCGGACAGGGAGAGCCAAAAACATTCAGTACTTC.

The CDR3 DNA is TGTGCCAGCAGCTCTACTAGAACAGATACGCAGTATTTT. This translates into CASSSTRTDTQYF. The chain combines TRBV12-3 or TRBV12-4 with TRBJ2-3; D is possibly TRBD2 (5 bases). The CDR3 is 13 residues long. The V end was cut by 6 bases, the J end by 3 bases, with 10 bases between.

This clone was seen only once. The chain recombines TRBV5-8 with TRBJ2-1; D gene ambiguous. V lost 0 bases to trimming and J lost 10 bases, with 11 bases between them. Germline CDR1 reads SGHTS; CDR2 reads YDEGEE. The CDR3 has 13 residues. The CDR3: CASSLGLLKEQFF. In DNA form, the CDR3 reads TGTGCCAGCAGCTTGGGACTGCTGAAGGAGCAGTTCTTC.

The chain joins TRBV7-3 to TRBJ2-2; 9 bases map to TRBD1. The CDR3 has 20 residues. Germline trimming cut 5 bases from V and 6 bases from J; bases unmatched to any gene: 22. The germline V gene has CDR1 SGHTA and CDR2 FQGTGA. The CDR3 sequence is CASSTLPGTGLRRGPGELFF. CDR3 DNA: TGTGCCAGCAGCACTCTTCCTGGGACAGGGCTACGACGGGGGCCCGGGGAGCTGTTTTTT.

This clone is labeled medium-sized (0.01 to 0.1%). The chain joins TRBV30 to TRBJ1-3; no reliable D call. The V and J ends lost 0 bases and 0 bases respectively, with 12 bases between them. The germline CDR1 and CDR2 sequences are GTSNPN and SVGIG (reference sequence). The CDR3 is 16 amino acids. The CDR3 loop reads CAWSVRRLYSGNTIYF. The CDR3 bases are TGTGCCTGGAGTGTCAGAAGACTGTACTCTGGAAACACCATATATTTT.

The rearrangement joins TRBV27 to TRBJ1-1, with 7 bases lining up with TRBD1. CDR1 is MNHEY, CDR2 SMNVEV, per germline (reference sequence). V dropped 3 bases and J dropped 2; count of bases not matched to a gene: 6. This CDR3 comprises 15 residues. CDR3 in DNA: TGTGCCAGCAGTTTCTTGACAGGGAGAAACACTGAAGCTTTCTTT. Amino acid sequence: CASSFLTGRNTEAFF.

This clone was observed many times. The chain has TRBV6-2 or TRBV6-3 and TRBJ1-2; no firm D call. In germline, CDR1 is MNHEY, CDR2 SVGEGT. Trimming took 7 bases from V and 1 from J, leaving 13 bases between them. The CDR3 spans 14 residues. In DNA form, the CDR3 reads TGTGCCAGCAACCCGACGGAGAATAACTATGGCTACACCTTC. Protein product: CASNPTENNYGYTF.